This T cell receptor beta chain was found in a study of PD-1 blockade in classical Hodgkin lymphoma. Whole-study findings and limits: Complete responders' baseline diversity resembled that of newly diagnosed patients. When set against healthy donors, newly diagnosed patients were reported to show lower baseline TCR diversity. Among the patients, those starting nivolumab under 1 year after ASCT were excluded.

CDR3 size: 14 residues. V gave up 1 base and J gave up 5 bases, with 12 bases separating them. The germline CDR1 and CDR2 sequences are SGHTA and FQGNSA. Every patient was affected by relapse after autologous stem cell transplantation, while exposure to brentuximab vedotin was not uniform. Concerning this clone: Antigen specificity is unknown.

Here immunoSEQ multiplex PCR was the method, and the copy in TCRdb shows in-frame clones only, minus some. The sample lists 35,000 to 45,000 clones, roughly three quarters seen once, with approximately 3% in the top ten. Sample: peripheral blood mononuclear cells (PBMCs), taken before the second cycle of nivolumab. The sequence was obtained from a human donor with classical Hodgkin lymphoma. The rearrangement uses TRBV7-2 and TRBJ2-7, with a possible D match to TRBD1 (6 bases). The CDR3 reads CASSLENRVNEQYF. The CDR3 region has the DNA TGTGCCAGCAGCTTAGAAAACAGGGTAAACGAGCAGTACTTC. The whole variable domain, remainder taken from reference TRBV7-2 and TRBJ2-7, is GAGVSQSPSNKVTEKGKDVELRCDPISGHTALYWYRQSLGQGLEFLIYFQGNSAPDKSGLPSDRFSAERTGGSVSTLTIQRTQQEDSAVYLCASSLENRVNEQYFGPGTRLTVT.